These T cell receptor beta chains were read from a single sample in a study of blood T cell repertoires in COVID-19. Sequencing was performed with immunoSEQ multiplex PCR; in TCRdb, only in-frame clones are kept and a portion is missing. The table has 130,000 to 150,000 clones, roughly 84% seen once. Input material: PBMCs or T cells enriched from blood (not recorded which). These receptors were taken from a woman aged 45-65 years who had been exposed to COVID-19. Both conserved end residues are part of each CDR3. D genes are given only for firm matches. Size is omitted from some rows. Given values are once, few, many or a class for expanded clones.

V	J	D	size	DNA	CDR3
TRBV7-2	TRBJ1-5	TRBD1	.	TGTGCCAGCAGCCCCTCCTTACGACAGGGGTATCAGCCCCAGCATTTT	CASSPSLRQGYQPQHF
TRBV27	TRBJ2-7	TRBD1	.	TGTGCCAGCAGTTTTATCGGGACAGGGGCCTACGAGCAGTACTTC	CASSFIGTGAYEQYF
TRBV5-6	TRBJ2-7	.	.	TGTGCCAGCAGCTTGAGGAGATCCTCCTACGAGCAGTACTTC	CASSLRRSSYEQYF
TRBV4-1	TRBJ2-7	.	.	TGCGCCAGCAGCCAGGGCCGGAGACAGGGAGGTTACGAGCAGTACTTC	CASSQGRRQGGYEQYF
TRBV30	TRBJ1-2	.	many	TGTGCCTGGAGTGGGGGAGTGGTCTATGGCTACACCTTC	CAWSGGVVYGYTF
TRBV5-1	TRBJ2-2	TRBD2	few	TGCGCCAGCAGCTCAGGACTAGCGGGGGGCCCGAACACCGGGGAGCTGTTTTTT	CASSSGLAGGPNTGELFF
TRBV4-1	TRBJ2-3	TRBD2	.	TGCGCCAGCAGTTTGAGGGGAGCGGGAACAGCAGATACGCAGTATTTT	CASSLRGAGTADTQYF
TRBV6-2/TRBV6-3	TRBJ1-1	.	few	TGTGCCAGCAGTTACTCGTCCTATGGCACTGAAGCTTTCTTT	CASSYSSYGTEAFF
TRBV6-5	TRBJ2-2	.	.	TGTGCCAGCAGTTTTTCCCCGGGCACCGGGGAGCTGTTTTTT	CASSFSPGTGELFF
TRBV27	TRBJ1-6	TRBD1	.	TGTGCCAGCGGTGCGGACAGGTATAATTCACCCCTCCACTTT	CASGADRYNSPLHF
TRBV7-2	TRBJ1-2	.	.	TGTGCCAGCAGCCCCGGTGGACAGCACTATGGCTACACCTTC	CASSPGGQHYGYTF
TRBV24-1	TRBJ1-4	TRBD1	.	TGTGCCACCAGGATTAGGGACAGGCCTCTTAATGAAAAACTGTTTTTT	CATRIRDRPLNEKLFF
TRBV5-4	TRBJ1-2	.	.	TGTGCCAGCAGCTCCGCGACCGGACAGTTCATTTATGGCTACACCTTC	CASSSATGQFIYGYTF
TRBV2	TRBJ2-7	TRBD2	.	TGTGCAGTGAGCACCGTCGGACTAGCGACCTACGAGCAGTACTTC	CAVSTVGLATYEQYF
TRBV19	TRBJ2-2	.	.	TGTGCCAGTAGTATCGGCACGGGGACCGGGGAGCTGTTTTTT	CASSIGTGTGELFF
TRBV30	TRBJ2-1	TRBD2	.	TGTGCCTGGAGCCTAGCGGGACCCTACAATGAGCAGTTCTTC	CAWSLAGPYNEQFF
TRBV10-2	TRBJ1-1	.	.	TGCGCCAGCAGTGAATTAACTGAAGCTTTCTTT	CASSELTEAFF
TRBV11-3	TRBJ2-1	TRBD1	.	TGTGCCAGCAGCTCCGGACAGGGGAGGGCTGAGCAGTTCTTC	CASSSGQGRAEQFF
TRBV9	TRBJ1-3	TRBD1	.	TGTGCCAGCAGCTTGGGACAGGGTGACACCATATATTTT	CASSLGQGDTIYF
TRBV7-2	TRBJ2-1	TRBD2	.	TGTGCCAGCAACCGACTAGCGGGAGGGGGTGAGCAGTTCTTC	CASNRLAGGGEQFF
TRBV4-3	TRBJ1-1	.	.	TGCGCCAGCAGCCAAGATGACGGCGCAGGGCTGAAGGGAAACACTGAAGCTTTCTTT	CASSQDDGAGLKGNTEAFF